One sample yielded the 15 T cell receptor beta chains listed below, sequenced in a study of blood T cell repertoires in COVID-19 (dated by TCRdb to 2018 to 2021). The library relied on the immunoSEQ multiplex PCR assay. Here the immuneACCESS table is served through TCRdb, limited to in-frame sequences with V and J called. Missing clones are a known gap in these copies; in checked studies unresolved V genes cover under half, and the rest lacks a known reason. The sample table contains 70,000 to 95,000 clones; only one count was recorded for 85% to 90% of them. The ten largest clones capture about 5% of the sample. Sequencing input: peripheral blood. The receptors originated from a woman older than 75 with active COVID-19.

This rearrangement joins TRBV6-2 or TRBV6-3 to TRBJ2-7, with 7 positions matching TRBD2. J was trimmed by 2 bases and V by 5 bases; bases with no gene match: 12. Germline CDR1 reads MNHEY; CDR2 reads SVGEGT. This CDR3 has 16 residues. The CDR3 DNA sequence: TGTGCCAGCAGTCCCCGTCAGCGGGACTGGACCTACGAGCAGTACTTC. It specifies CASSPRQRDWTYEQYF.

The V call is TRBV19, the J call TRBJ2-6, with D possibly TRBD1 on 6 matching bases. Trimming cost V 6 bases and J 3 bases, with 12 bases left between them. The CDR3 length is 15 residues. The germline CDR1 and CDR2 sequences are LNHDA and SQIVND (reference sequence). In nucleotides, the CDR3 is TGTGCCAGTAGGCGACAGGTGTATGGGGCCAACGTCCTGACTTTC. Its protein product is CASRRQVYGANVLTF.

The chain carries TRBV11-2 and TRBJ1-6; TRBD1 might be the D (6 bases). The germline V gene has CDR1 SGHAT and CDR2 FQNNGV. V lost 5 bases and J lost 6, with 11 bases in between. The CDR3 length is 14 residues. CDR3 sequence reads: CASSPGQFNSPLHF. Here the CDR3 DNA reads TGTGCCAGCAGCCCCGGACAGTTTAATTCACCCCTCCACTTT.

The chain recombines TRBV28 with TRBJ2-7; 9 bases map to TRBD2. The CDR3 covers 14 residues. The V segment lost 11 bases and the J segment 5 bases; nucleotides outside the gene matches: 13. CDR1 and CDR2 from the germline V gene are MDHEN and SYDVKM. The chain's CDR3 is CARLAGQPRDEQYF. The CDR3 nucleotides are TGTGCCCGTCTAGCGGGACAGCCTCGGGACGAGCAGTACTTC.

The chain recombines TRBV7-9 with TRBJ2-1, with no clear D. The CDR3 loop spans 13 amino acids. Germline V gene lookup returns CDR1 SEHNR and CDR2 FQNEAQ (reference sequence). V lost 1 base, J lost 10 bases, and 11 bases lay in between. The CDR3 coding sequence is TGTGCCAGCAGCTTAGGATCGTTCGCGGAGCAGTTCTTC. Protein sequence: CASSLGSFAEQFF. The entire variable domain, with the rest obtained from reference TRBV7-9 and TRBJ2-1, is as follows: DTGVSQNPRHKITKRGQNVTFRCDPISEHNRLYWYRQTLGQGPEFLTYFQNEAQLEKSRLLSDRFSAERPKGSFSTLEIQRTEQGDSAMYLCASSLGSFAEQFFGPGTRLTVL.

The chain has TRBV6-5 and TRBJ2-1, with 12 bases lining up with TRBD1. Germline V gives CDR1 MNHEY, CDR2 SVGAGI. J was trimmed by 7 bases and V by 1 base; bases with no gene match: 5. CDR3 size: 16 residues. The CDR3 is CASSYFGTGGENEQFF. DNA for the CDR3: TGTGCCAGCAGTTACTTCGGGACAGGGGGCGAGAATGAGCAGTTCTTC.

The V and J genes are TRBV11-2 and TRBJ2-2; maybe TRBD2 (6 bases). The CDR3 is made up of 14 amino acids. Germline V gives CDR1 SGHAT, CDR2 FQNNGV. Trimming shortened V by 11 bases and J by 0 bases, and 13 bases separated the two germline ends. This chain's CDR3 is CASLWGANTGELFF. DNA for the CDR3: TGTGCCTCGCTATGGGGGGCGAACACCGGGGAGCTGTTTTTT. Drawing the rest from reference TRBV11-2 and TRBJ2-2, the complete variable domain is EAGVAQSPRYKIIEKRQSVAFWCNPISGHATLYWYQQILGQGPKLLIQFQNNGVVDDSQLPKDRFSAERLKGVDSTLKIQPAKLEDSAVYLCASLWGANTGELFFGEGSRLTVL.

V is TRBV7-2 and J is TRBJ1-3, with 7 bases matching TRBD1. Looked up from germline, CDR1 is SGHTA and CDR2 is FQGNSA. With 5 bases clipped from V and 4 bases from J, the junction kept 8 bases outside the gene matches. The CDR3 has 15 amino acids. Written as DNA, the CDR3 is TGTGCCAGCAGCCTCCAGGTGGGACAGGGAAACACCATATATTTT. This translates into CASSLQVGQGNTIYF.

The chain combines TRBV2 with TRBJ2-5; 11 nucleotides line up with TRBD2. The CDR3 extends over 15 amino acids. Germline CDR1 SNHLY, CDR2 FYNNEI. Trimming took 7 bases from V and 3 from J; bases not matched to a gene: 7. CDR3 coding DNA: TGTGCCAGCAAAAAGGAACTAGCGGGAGAAGAGACCCAGTACTTC. This translates into CASKKELAGEETQYF.

This clone was counted a few times. The chain carries TRBV6-2 or TRBV6-3 and TRBJ2-7; TRBD1 aligns across 10 bases. This CDR3 comprises 17 residues. Losses at the gene ends were 4 bases for V and 3 bases for J; bases not matched to a gene: 12. In germline, CDR1 is MNHEY, CDR2 SVGEGT. The CDR3 DNA reads TGTGCCAGCAGTTTCGCGGGACAGGGGATCGGGAACTACGAGCAGTACTTC. As protein: CASSFAGQGIGNYEQYF.

The chain's CDR3 is CASSVSGWRQTSGIRTDTQYF. DNA for the CDR3: TGTGCCAGCAGCGTATCGGGGTGGAGACAGACTAGCGGGATTCGCACAGATACGCAGTATTTT. This sequence joins TRBV9 and TRBJ2-3; the match to TRBD2 covers 11 bases. J lost 1 base, V lost 1 base, and 17 bases had no gene match. This CDR3 is built from 21 residues. Per germline, CDR1 SGDLS and CDR2 YYNGEE.

This chain uses TRBV5-1 with TRBJ2-1; 7 bases fit TRBD1. This CDR3 has 15 amino acids. V was pared by 4 bases and J by 5 bases, with 9 bases of the junction left unmatched. CDR1 is SGHRS, CDR2 YFSETQ, per germline. The CDR3: CASSPSGQSNNEQFF. The CDR3 nucleotides read TGCGCCAGCAGCCCCTCGGGACAGAGCAACAATGAGCAGTTCTTC.

This clone showed up just a few times. V gene TRBV27 combines with J gene TRBJ1-5; a possible D gene is TRBD1 (6 bases). This CDR3 comprises 18 residues. The germline V and J ends were trimmed by 6 bases and 0 bases, with 21 bases remaining between them. The germline V gene has CDR1 MNHEY and CDR2 SMNVEV (reference sequence). The CDR3 DNA is TGTGCCAGCAGGCGAAAAGGGGGTACAGGATATAGCAATCAGCCCCAGCATTTT. Translation gives CASRRKGGTGYSNQPQHF.

This chain uses TRBV4-3 with TRBJ1-3, with TRBD1 as a possible D gene (6 bases). This CDR3 has 17 residues. V was clipped by 2 bases and J by 7 bases, with 21 bases between them. The germline gives CDR1 LGHNA, CDR2 YSLEER. The CDR3 nucleotides read TGCGCCAGCAGCCAATCCGGGACACAATATTCCGGGAACACCATATATTTT. This encodes CASSQSGTQYSGNTIYF.

The V gene is TRBV7-2, the J gene TRBJ2-2; TRBD2 matches at 13 bases. V was clipped by 5 bases and J by 3 bases; unmatched bases: 12. This CDR3 spans 19 amino acids. CDR1 is SGHTA, CDR2 FQGNSA, per germline. CDR3 DNA sequence: TGTGCCAGCAGCGGTCTGACCGGGACTAGCGGGACCTACACCGGGGAGCTGTTTTTT. It specifies CASSGLTGTSGTYTGELFF. Full variable domain (rest looked up from reference TRBV7-2 and TRBJ2-2): GAGVSQSPSNKVTEKGKDVELRCDPISGHTALYWYRQSLGQGLEFLIYFQGNSAPDKSGLPSDRFSAERTGGSVSTLTIQRTQQEDSAVYLCASSGLTGTSGTYTGELFFGEGSRLTVL.